Listed below are T cell receptor beta chains from one sample, sequenced in a study of blood T cell repertoires in COVID-19. Sequenced by immunoSEQ multiplex PCR; TCRdb stores in-frame clones only, minus some. This sample yields under 85,000 clones, of which approximately 82% are seen a single time; about a fifth belongs to the top ten. The sample comprised peripheral blood. These receptors were obtained from a human donor in a cohort sampled during active COVID-19. CDR3s include the opening cysteine and the closing phenylalanine or tryptophan. Fields, in order: J gene, V gene, clone size, CDR3 protein. Size values are once, few and many counts, or a class for expanded clones, and some rows have none.

j_gene: TRBJ2-3
v_gene: TRBV24-1
abundance: medium-sized
CDR3aa: CATSDPRCSGGCTDTQYF

j_gene: TRBJ1-4
v_gene: TRBV28
abundance: once
CDR3aa: CASSPGTAENEKLFF

j_gene: TRBJ1-1
v_gene: TRBV11-2
abundance: NA
CDR3aa: CASSLDRGPDTEAFF

j_gene: TRBJ2-7
v_gene: TRBV6-6
abundance: NA
CDR3aa: CASTDRGGSYEQYF

j_gene: TRBJ2-5
v_gene: TRBV9
abundance: NA
CDR3aa: CASSVDEGALQETQYF

j_gene: TRBJ1-2
v_gene: TRBV28
abundance: NA
CDR3aa: CASSFRGPPGYTF

j_gene: TRBJ1-1
v_gene: TRBV11-2
abundance: NA
CDR3aa: CASSLDPTTGVTEAFF

j_gene: TRBJ2-7
v_gene: TRBV19
abundance: once
CDR3aa: CASSIGRGPPYEQYF

j_gene: TRBJ2-7
v_gene: TRBV18
abundance: NA
CDR3aa: CASSDRSSYEQYF

j_gene: TRBJ2-3
v_gene: TRBV18
abundance: NA
CDR3aa: CASSPPLDTQYF

j_gene: TRBJ1-5
v_gene: TRBV6-5
abundance: NA
CDR3aa: CASRLDGGSWQPQHF

j_gene: TRBJ2-3
v_gene: TRBV28
abundance: NA
CDR3aa: CASSLRHGTQYF

j_gene: TRBJ2-5
v_gene: TRBV6-5
abundance: NA
CDR3aa: CASSQSSYQETQYF

j_gene: TRBJ2-2
v_gene: TRBV11-3
abundance: NA
CDR3aa: CASSPPGNTGELFF

j_gene: TRBJ2-7
v_gene: TRBV28
abundance: NA
CDR3aa: CASRGVDTWGYEQYF

j_gene: TRBJ2-3
v_gene: TRBV28
abundance: NA
CDR3aa: CASKTGTSTDTQYF

j_gene: TRBJ2-7
v_gene: TRBV18
abundance: few
CDR3aa: CASSPRTGGSYEQYF

j_gene: TRBJ1-6
v_gene: TRBV2
abundance: NA
CDR3aa: CASSEVGGPNSPLHF

j_gene: TRBJ2-2
v_gene: TRBV11-3
abundance: NA
CDR3aa: CASSLGQNTGELFF

j_gene: TRBJ2-1
v_gene: TRBV5-1
abundance: NA
CDR3aa: CASSSGTSGMEQFF

j_gene: TRBJ2-2
v_gene: TRBV7-6
abundance: once
CDR3aa: CASSLRLNRDRPTGELFF

j_gene: TRBJ2-7
v_gene: TRBV2
abundance: NA
CDR3aa: CASSVSSGGQQYF

j_gene: TRBJ2-1
v_gene: TRBV12-3/TRBV12-4
abundance: NA
CDR3aa: CASSRDREGEQFF

j_gene: TRBJ1-6
v_gene: TRBV5-6
abundance: NA
CDR3aa: CASSLGGGNSPLHF

j_gene: TRBJ2-1
v_gene: TRBV5-4
abundance: NA
CDR3aa: CASRGGGISYNEQFF

j_gene: TRBJ2-7
v_gene: TRBV4-1
abundance: NA
CDR3aa: CASSQVPGAGGLYEQYF

j_gene: TRBJ2-7
v_gene: TRBV3-1/TRBV3-2
abundance: few
CDR3aa: CASSRTTISYEQYF

j_gene: TRBJ2-1
v_gene: TRBV18
abundance: NA
CDR3aa: CASSPGRGSGGTEQFF

j_gene: TRBJ2-1
v_gene: TRBV7-3
abundance: NA
CDR3aa: CASSQVGTGSGQFF

j_gene: TRBJ1-4
v_gene: TRBV28
abundance: NA
CDR3aa: CASSLGQFNEKLFF

j_gene: TRBJ1-5
v_gene: TRBV19
abundance: NA
CDR3aa: CASSLRGGNQPQHF

j_gene: TRBJ2-3
v_gene: TRBV19
abundance: NA
CDR3aa: CASSQTSTDTQYF

j_gene: TRBJ2-7
v_gene: TRBV5-6
abundance: NA
CDR3aa: CASSLWRGDEQYF

j_gene: TRBJ1-2
v_gene: TRBV7-9
abundance: NA
CDR3aa: CASSPGRSPDIGYTF

j_gene: TRBJ1-2
v_gene: TRBV19
abundance: NA
CDR3aa: CASSKDRSNYGYTF

j_gene: TRBJ1-4
v_gene: TRBV12-2
abundance: NA
CDR3aa: CASHARRYGGPNEKLFF